These T cell receptor beta chains were read from a single sample in a study of CD8 T cells in Susac syndrome. Using its own MiXCR run on the immunoSEQ multiplex PCR reads, TCRdb lists one record per CDR3 protein. Counted here are over 100,000 distinct CDR3 sequences, approximately 96% occurring once; the ten biggest clones make up 0.13% to 0.15%. The sequenced material came from CD4+ T cells from PBMCs. The receptors shown here come from a human donor with Susac syndrome. Each CDR3 is given with its conserved first and last residue. Fields, in order: CDR3 protein, CDR3 DNA, J gene, D gene, clone size, V gene. A D gene is named only where the DNA matches it firmly. Clone sizes are given selectively: once, few, many, or a class where the clone is expanded.

CDR3 protein: CASSSTGYEQYF
CDR3 DNA: TGTGCCAGCAGCTCTACAGGGTACGAGCAGTACTTC
J gene: TRBJ2-7
D gene: NA
clone size: once
V gene: TRBV7-2

CDR3 protein: CASSSPQGRADTQYF
CDR3 DNA: TGTGCCAGCAGCTCTCCGCAGGGAAGAGCAGATACGCAGTATTTT
J gene: TRBJ2-3
D gene: NA
clone size: NA
V gene: TRBV7-9

CDR3 protein: CASSPGLGKETQYF
CDR3 DNA: TGTGCCAGCAGCCCCGGTCTAGGGAAGGAGACCCAGTACTTC
J gene: TRBJ2-5
D gene: NA
clone size: NA
V gene: TRBV9

CDR3 protein: CATSRDVDEQYF
CDR3 DNA: TGTGCCACCAGCAGAGATGTGGATGAGCAGTACTTC
J gene: TRBJ2-7
D gene: NA
clone size: NA
V gene: TRBV15

CDR3 protein: CAWSVGLNSEAFF
CDR3 DNA: TGTGCCTGGAGTGTAGGGCTGAACAGTGAAGCTTTCTTT
J gene: TRBJ1-1
D gene: NA
clone size: NA
V gene: TRBV30

CDR3 protein: CATRGTGETGELFF
CDR3 DNA: TGTGCCACCAGAGGGACAGGGGAAACCGGGGAGCTGTTTTTT
J gene: TRBJ2-2
D gene: TRBD1
clone size: NA
V gene: TRBV24-1

CDR3 protein: CASNRVGNTEAFF
CDR3 DNA: TGTGCCAGCAACAGGGTAGGGAACACTGAAGCTTTCTTT
J gene: TRBJ1-1
D gene: NA
clone size: NA
V gene: TRBV28

CDR3 protein: CATSRYRGYEQYF
CDR3 DNA: TGTGCCACCAGCAGATACAGGGGTTACGAGCAGTACTTC
J gene: TRBJ2-7
D gene: TRBD1
clone size: NA
V gene: TRBV15

CDR3 protein: CASRELAVAYNEQFF
CDR3 DNA: TGTGCCAGCAGGGAACTAGCGGTCGCCTACAATGAGCAGTTCTTC
J gene: TRBJ2-1
D gene: TRBD2
clone size: NA
V gene: TRBV2

CDR3 protein: CSGCQGVVAEAFF
CDR3 DNA: TGCAGCGGGTGTCAGGGGGTGGTGGCTGAAGCTTTCTTT
J gene: TRBJ1-1
D gene: TRBD1
clone size: once
V gene: TRBV29-1

CDR3 protein: CASSPPTGDRGLNEQFF
CDR3 DNA: TGTGCCAGCTCACCGCCTACAGGGGACAGGGGCCTCAATGAGCAGTTCTTC
J gene: TRBJ2-1
D gene: TRBD1
clone size: once
V gene: TRBV18

CDR3 protein: CASSGTGASQPQHF
CDR3 DNA: TGTGCCAGCAGTGGGACAGGGGCAAGTCAGCCCCAGCATTTT
J gene: TRBJ1-5
D gene: TRBD1
clone size: NA
V gene: TRBV25-1

CDR3 protein: CSVSSWDNEQFF
CDR3 DNA: TGCAGCGTTAGTTCCTGGGACAATGAGCAGTTCTTC
J gene: TRBJ2-1
D gene: NA
clone size: NA
V gene: TRBV29-1

CDR3 protein: CSARAEGLGTQYF
CDR3 DNA: TGCAGTGCTAGAGCGGAGGGGCTCGGGACCCAGTACTTC
J gene: TRBJ2-5
D gene: NA
clone size: NA
V gene: TRBV20-1

CDR3 protein: CSYLASRYNEQFF
CDR3 DNA: TGCAGCTACCTAGCGTCCCGCTACAATGAGCAGTTCTTC
J gene: TRBJ2-1
D gene: NA
clone size: NA
V gene: TRBV29-1

CDR3 protein: CASSPWGGPAGEQYF
CDR3 DNA: TGTGCCAGCAGCCCCTGGGGGGGCCCTGCGGGCGAGCAGTACTTC
J gene: TRBJ2-7
D gene: NA
clone size: NA
V gene: TRBV7-9

CDR3 protein: CATRGAGSSDNEQFF
CDR3 DNA: TGTGCCACCAGGGGAGCGGGGAGCTCCGACAATGAGCAGTTCTTC
J gene: TRBJ2-1
D gene: TRBD2
clone size: NA
V gene: TRBV24-1

CDR3 protein: CASSTRQGPYEQYF
CDR3 DNA: TGTGCCAGCAGCACGAGACAGGGCCCCTACGAGCAGTACTTC
J gene: TRBJ2-7
D gene: TRBD1
clone size: NA
V gene: TRBV7-8

CDR3 protein: CASSQEAGGGTQYF
CDR3 DNA: TGCGCCAGCAGCCAAGAAGCCGGGGGTGGGACCCAGTACTTC
J gene: TRBJ2-5
D gene: NA
clone size: NA
V gene: TRBV4-1

CDR3 protein: CASLRAGARNEQFF
CDR3 DNA: TGTGCCAGCCTTAGGGCGGGGGCACGCAATGAGCAGTTCTTC
J gene: TRBJ2-1
D gene: NA
clone size: NA
V gene: TRBV28

CDR3 protein: CSHLGREDYNEQFF
CDR3 DNA: TGCAGCCACCTAGGGAGGGAGGACTACAATGAGCAGTTCTTC
J gene: TRBJ2-1
D gene: TRBD2
clone size: NA
V gene: TRBV29-1

CDR3 protein: CASSLNPWGTEAFF
CDR3 DNA: TGTGCCAGCAGCTTAAATCCGTGGGGCACTGAAGCTTTCTTT
J gene: TRBJ1-1
D gene: NA
clone size: NA
V gene: TRBV7-2

CDR3 protein: CASSLSESSYNEQFF
CDR3 DNA: TGCGCCAGCAGCTTAAGCGAGAGCTCCTACAATGAGCAGTTCTTC
J gene: TRBJ2-1
D gene: NA
clone size: NA
V gene: TRBV5-1

CDR3 protein: CASSLDPARDYEQYF
CDR3 DNA: TGTGCCAGCAGCTTAGACCCAGCGAGAGACTACGAGCAGTACTTC
J gene: TRBJ2-7
D gene: NA
clone size: NA
V gene: TRBV7-9

CDR3 protein: CSVQGSSGNTIYF
CDR3 DNA: TGCAGCGTTCAGGGTTCCTCTGGAAACACCATATATTTT
J gene: TRBJ1-3
D gene: NA
clone size: NA
V gene: TRBV29-1

CDR3 protein: CASSQVPGQGVNF
CDR3 DNA: TGTGCCAGCAGCCAAGTCCCGGGACAGGGGGTGAACTTC
J gene: TRBJ2-4
D gene: TRBD1
clone size: NA
V gene: TRBV3-1

CDR3 protein: CSARDRVRGGAFF
CDR3 DNA: TGCAGTGCTAGAGATCGAGTACGGGGAGGTGCTTTCTTT
J gene: TRBJ1-1
D gene: NA
clone size: NA
V gene: TRBV20-1

CDR3 protein: CASSLRPSGLSNTGELFF
CDR3 DNA: TGCGCCAGCAGCTTGCGGCCTAGCGGGTTATCGAACACCGGGGAGCTGTTTTTT
J gene: TRBJ2-2
D gene: TRBD2
clone size: NA
V gene: TRBV5-1

CDR3 protein: CATSDGLVETQYF
CDR3 DNA: TGTGCCACCAGTGATGGTTTGGTTGAGACCCAGTACTTC
J gene: TRBJ2-5
D gene: NA
clone size: NA
V gene: TRBV24-1

CDR3 protein: CASRPRGGKGETQYF
CDR3 DNA: TGTGCAAGTCGCCCGAGAGGGGGCAAGGGAGAGACCCAGTACTTC
J gene: TRBJ2-5
D gene: NA
clone size: NA
V gene: TRBV12-2

CDR3 protein: CSAHGLAGGNEQFF
CDR3 DNA: TGCAGTGCCCACGGACTAGCGGGAGGGAATGAGCAGTTCTTC
J gene: TRBJ2-1
D gene: TRBD2
clone size: NA
V gene: TRBV20-1

CDR3 protein: CASSVGPSGELFF
CDR3 DNA: TGTGCCAGCAGCGTAGGTCCCAGCGGGGAGCTGTTTTTT
J gene: TRBJ2-2
D gene: NA
clone size: NA
V gene: TRBV9

CDR3 protein: CASSGGEKLFF
CDR3 DNA: TGTGCCAGCAGTGGGGGTGAAAAACTGTTTTTT
J gene: TRBJ1-4
D gene: NA
clone size: NA
V gene: TRBV2

CDR3 protein: CSVRTGRGETQYF
CDR3 DNA: TGCAGCGTTCGAACAGGCCGCGGAGAGACCCAGTACTTC
J gene: TRBJ2-5
D gene: NA
clone size: NA
V gene: TRBV29-1

CDR3 protein: CASSSLGASGTPSYNEQFF
CDR3 DNA: TGCGCCAGCAGCTCACTGGGGGCTAGCGGGACCCCCTCCTACAATGAGCAGTTCTTC
J gene: TRBJ2-1
D gene: TRBD2
clone size: NA
V gene: TRBV5-1

CDR3 protein: CASSQEFGQASSYEQYF
CDR3 DNA: TGCGCCAGCAGCCAAGAATTCGGACAGGCTAGCTCCTACGAGCAGTACTTC
J gene: TRBJ2-7
D gene: TRBD1
clone size: NA
V gene: TRBV4-3

CDR3 protein: CSVEETGPTQYF
CDR3 DNA: TGCAGCGTTGAAGAAACGGGGCCTACCCAGTACTTC
J gene: TRBJ2-5
D gene: NA
clone size: NA
V gene: TRBV29-1

CDR3 protein: CASSQRLAGPTDTQYF
CDR3 DNA: TGCGCCAGCAGCCAACGCCTAGCGGGGCCCACAGATACGCAGTATTTT
J gene: TRBJ2-3
D gene: TRBD2
clone size: NA
V gene: TRBV4-1

CDR3 protein: CASSGRASTDTQYF
CDR3 DNA: TGTGCCAGCTCCGGGAGGGCAAGCACAGATACGCAGTATTTT
J gene: TRBJ2-3
D gene: TRBD2
clone size: NA
V gene: TRBV18

CDR3 protein: CASRGTYYGYTF
CDR3 DNA: TGTGCCAGCAGGGGCACATACTATGGCTACACCTTC
J gene: TRBJ1-2
D gene: NA
clone size: NA
V gene: TRBV28

CDR3 protein: CSVGVAGFTGELFF
CDR3 DNA: TGCAGCGTTGGGGTAGCGGGGTTCACCGGGGAGCTGTTTTTT
J gene: TRBJ2-2
D gene: TRBD2
clone size: NA
V gene: TRBV29-1

CDR3 protein: CAWNGRRYEQYF
CDR3 DNA: TGTGCCTGGAACGGGAGGAGGTACGAGCAGTACTTC
J gene: TRBJ2-7
D gene: TRBD2
clone size: NA
V gene: TRBV30

CDR3 protein: CAWSVDRGNYGYTF
CDR3 DNA: TGTGCCTGGAGTGTAGACAGGGGGAACTATGGCTACACCTTC
J gene: TRBJ1-2
D gene: TRBD1
clone size: once
V gene: TRBV30

CDR3 protein: CASRARLAWEREYF
CDR3 DNA: TGTGCCAGCAGAGCCCGACTAGCGTGGGAGCGGGAGTACTTC
J gene: TRBJ2-7
D gene: TRBD2
clone size: NA
V gene: TRBV6-1

CDR3 protein: CAWNSNREPQHF
CDR3 DNA: TGTGCCTGGAATTCTAACAGGGAGCCCCAGCATTTT
J gene: TRBJ1-5
D gene: NA
clone size: NA
V gene: TRBV30

CDR3 protein: CASSIEGIFSYNEQFF
CDR3 DNA: TGTGCCAGTAGTATAGAGGGCATATTCTCCTACAATGAGCAGTTCTTC
J gene: TRBJ2-1
D gene: NA
clone size: NA
V gene: TRBV19

CDR3 protein: CASSLAHEPPQETQYF
CDR3 DNA: TGTGCCAGCAGCTTAGCCCACGAGCCGCCCCAAGAGACCCAGTACTTC
J gene: TRBJ2-5
D gene: NA
clone size: NA
V gene: TRBV7-9

CDR3 protein: CSVPRTGRNEQFF
CDR3 DNA: TGCAGCGTTCCCAGGACAGGGCGAAATGAGCAGTTCTTC
J gene: TRBJ2-1
D gene: TRBD1
clone size: once
V gene: TRBV29-1